This T cell receptor (beta chain) was sequenced for a study of long-term antiretroviral therapy in people with HIV. Background on the study: Specimens dating back about a decade before the 2015 immediate-ART recommendation are the oldest included.

Study findings and constraints: ART adherence, viral resistance and therapy changes were undocumented. CDR3 lengths in HIV samples spanned a narrower range than controls.

Runs used v3.0 of the immunoSEQ assay and were done at survey level. Profiled with immunoSEQ multiplex PCR; TCRdb holds only in-frame clones, not every one. The table lists roughly 40,000 clones, about 88% of them singletons. As for this clone: Its antigen is still unknown.

CDR1 and CDR2 from the germline V gene are LNHDA and SQIVND (reference sequence). The junction had 5 bases not matched to a gene; V was cut back by 6 bases and J by 4 bases. The CDR3 spans 15 residues. This receptor was identified in a woman aged 18-29 years with HIV. Here the sequenced sample was unsorted PBMCs, taken just before starting antiretroviral therapy. The chain joins TRBV19 to TRBJ2-1; 11 positions agree with TRBD2. In DNA, the CDR3 is TGTGCCAGTAGCCTCCTAGCGGGAGGATACAATGAGCAGTTCTTC. It is translated as CASSLLAGGYNEQFF.